The sequence of this T cell receptor beta chain was determined in a study of monozygotic twins with inflammatory bowel disease (dated by TCRdb to the late 2010s). Notes on the research overall: In total, roughly 30 monozygotic twin pairs made up the full study: 19 Danish pairs, all IBD-discordant, plus nine German pairs, of which four were IBD-concordant and five were IBD-discordant. The search for disease-associated traits relied mainly on comparing, within discordant pairs, IBD patients with their genetically identical healthy co-twins. Each individual had, on average, about 151 000 unique TCRalpha sequences and 181 000 unique TCRbeta sequences available for analysis. Study-wide findings and limitations: Repertoire similarity did not differ between concordant and discordant twins, possibly due to limited statistical power. The analysis was unable to tell different T cell subtypes apart. Compared with healthy twins, IBD patients had fewer clonotypes in common with other individuals, a difference most pronounced in patients showing signs of disease activity. Because patients were on differing immunosuppressive treatments, the repertoires may have picked up extra background noise and inter-individual variability. The results gave no support for a single strong signal or clonotype linked to IBD. IBD patients had lower TCRbeta repertoire diversity, measured by the inverse Simpson index, than their healthy co-twins.

An approximately 2.6 ml peripheral blood sample was drawn into PAXgene tubes per donor and stored at -80°C. Without T cell sorting, total RNA was isolated from whole blood using the PAXgene blood miRNA kit on an automated QIAcube. Peripheral blood from monozygotic twin pairs who were concordant or discordant for inflammatory bowel disease underwent deep TCRalpha and TCRbeta repertoire profiling using unique molecular barcoding. Smoking habits were recorded for all twin pairs, with individuals classified as current, former or never smokers. Libraries were built with 5' RACE. For each TCR library, approximately 3,700 ng of total RNA was used. For each sample, cDNA synthesis was carried out in eight separate reactions using SMARTScribe reverse transcriptase. During cDNA synthesis, template switching was used to introduce unique molecular identifiers that contained a 6-nucleotide sample barcode. Amplification of TCRalpha and TCRbeta cDNA involved two nested PCRs of around 16 and 10 cycles, and each PCR was followed by bead purification. Before amplification, the cDNA was both treated with uracil DNA-glycosylase and purified with the QIAquick PCR purification kit. In the second PCR, Illumina TruSeq-compatible adapters and sample-specific barcodes were added. TapeStation and Qubit were used to check library quality and concentration, and 5 ng of each library was pooled. Sequencing of pooled libraries was carried out on an Illumina HiSeq2500 single-index Rapid Run using 2 x 100 bp reads and custom sequencing primers. On the study's bioinformatics: MiGEC version 1.2.6 was used for UMI-based consensus assembly, which corrected PCR and sequencing errors. MiXCR version 2.1.1 handled V(D)J alignment, clonotype assembly and CDR3 extraction. Normalisation of gene usage, clonotype sharing and MAIT/NKT TCR abundance was achieved by analysing the top 1000, 10 000 and 20 000 clonotypes per sample. After downsampling to 27 000 UMIs, diversity was calculated as the inverse Simpson index using the vegan R package. Paired Mann-Whitney U tests were applied to discordant twin pairs, with Benjamini-Hochberg correction for multiple testing. Each entry corresponds to one CDR3 protein sequence from reads that TCRdb reprocessed, and DNA is not given. The V and J calls here are based on TCRdb, not the publication. The table held for this sample gives approximately 400,000 distinct CDR3 sequences. The ten top clones hold about 2.3% of the sample.

The CDR3 covers 15 residues, taking in both the cysteine and the phenylalanine. The record lacks a DNA sequence. CDR1 SGHRS and CDR2 YFSETQ are derived from the germline V gene. Points on this clonotype: The antigen this receptor binds is unknown.

Here the chain combines TRBV5-1 and TRBJ1-6. This TCR came from a human donor with ulcerative colitis or Crohn's disease, or a healthy co-twin of an affected twin (not recorded which). Sequencing was done on a sample of blood. The CDR3 region reads CASSWGRTYGSPLHF.